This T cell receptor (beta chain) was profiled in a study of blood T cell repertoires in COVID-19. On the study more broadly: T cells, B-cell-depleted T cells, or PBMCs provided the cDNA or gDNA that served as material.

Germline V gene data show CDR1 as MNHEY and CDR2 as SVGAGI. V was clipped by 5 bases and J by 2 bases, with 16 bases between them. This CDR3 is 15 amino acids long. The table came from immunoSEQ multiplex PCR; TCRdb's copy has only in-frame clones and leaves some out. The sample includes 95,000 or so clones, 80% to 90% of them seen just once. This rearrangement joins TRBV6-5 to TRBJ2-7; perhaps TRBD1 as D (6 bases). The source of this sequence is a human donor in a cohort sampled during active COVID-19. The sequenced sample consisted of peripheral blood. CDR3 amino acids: CASSTPQGLPYEQYF. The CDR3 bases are TGTGCCAGCAGTACCCCCCAGGGGCTCCCCTACGAGCAGTACTTC.